These 2 T cell receptor beta chains originate from one sample sequenced in a study of memory CD4+ T cells and cytomegalovirus serostatus. Sequencing was performed with immunoSEQ multiplex PCR; in TCRdb, only in-frame clones are kept and a portion is missing. The sample consists of 45,000 to 65,000 clones, over 70% of them appearing once. Single viable CD3+CD4+CD8-CD45RO+ cells were sorted as the memory CD4+ T cells. Sequencing was performed on memory CD4+ T cells from blood. The receptors shown here come from an adult in good health and CMV-seropositive.

This sequence joins TRBV13 and TRBJ1-5, with D unresolved. Trimming removed 2 bases from V and 5 bases from J, with 7 bases in between. This CDR3 contains 13 residues. CDR1 and CDR2 (germline): PRHDT, FYEKMQ (reference sequence). CDR3 sequence reads: CASSLNRDQPQHF. The CDR3 region has the DNA TGTGCCAGCAGCTTAAACCGGGATCAGCCCCAGCATTTT.

The rearrangement links TRBV30 to TRBJ1-5; possible D gene TRBD1, 5 bases. There are 14 residues in the CDR3. Deletions cut 0 bases from V and 5 bases from J, with 11 bases between. Germline CDR1 GTSNPN, CDR2 SVGIG (reference sequence). Here the CDR3 reads CAWSVPRGDQPQHF. The CDR3 DNA follows: TGTGCCTGGAGTGTCCCGCGGGGGGATCAGCCCCAGCATTTT.